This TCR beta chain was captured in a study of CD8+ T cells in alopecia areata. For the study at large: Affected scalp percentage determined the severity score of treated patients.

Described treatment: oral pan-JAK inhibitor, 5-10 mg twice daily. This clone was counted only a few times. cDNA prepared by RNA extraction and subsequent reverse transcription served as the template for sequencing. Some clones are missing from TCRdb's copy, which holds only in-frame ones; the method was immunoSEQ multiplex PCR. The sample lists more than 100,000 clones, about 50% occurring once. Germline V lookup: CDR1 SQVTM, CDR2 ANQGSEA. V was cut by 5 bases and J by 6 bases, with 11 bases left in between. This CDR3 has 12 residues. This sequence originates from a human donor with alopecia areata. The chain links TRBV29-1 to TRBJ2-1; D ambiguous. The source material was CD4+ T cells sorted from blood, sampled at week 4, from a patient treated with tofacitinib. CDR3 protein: CSVPDTANEQFF. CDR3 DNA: TGCAGCGTTCCTGACACCGCCAATGAGCAGTTCTTC.